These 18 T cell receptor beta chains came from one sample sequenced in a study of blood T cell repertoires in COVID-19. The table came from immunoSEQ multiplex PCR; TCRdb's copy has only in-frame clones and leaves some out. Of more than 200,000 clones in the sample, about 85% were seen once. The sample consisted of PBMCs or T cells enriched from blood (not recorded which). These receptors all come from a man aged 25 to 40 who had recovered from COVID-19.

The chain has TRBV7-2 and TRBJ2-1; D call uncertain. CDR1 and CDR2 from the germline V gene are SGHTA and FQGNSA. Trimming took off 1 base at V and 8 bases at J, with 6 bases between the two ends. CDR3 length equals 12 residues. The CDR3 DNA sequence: TGTGCCAGCAGCTTAGGTAGCCATGAGCAGTTCTTC. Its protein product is CASSLGSHEQFF. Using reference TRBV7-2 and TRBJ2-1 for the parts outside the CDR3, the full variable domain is GAGVSQSPSNKVTEKGKDVELRCDPISGHTALYWYRQSLGQGLEFLIYFQGNSAPDKSGLPSDRFSAERTGGSVSTLTIQRTQQEDSAVYLCASSLGSHEQFFGPGTRLTVL.

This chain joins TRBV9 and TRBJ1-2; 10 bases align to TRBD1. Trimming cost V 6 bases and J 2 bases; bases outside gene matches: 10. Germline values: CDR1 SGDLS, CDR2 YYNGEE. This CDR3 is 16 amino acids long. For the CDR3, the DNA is TGTGCCAGCACCCGAGAGGGACAGGGGTCCAACTATGGCTACACCTTC. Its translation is CASTREGQGSNYGYTF.

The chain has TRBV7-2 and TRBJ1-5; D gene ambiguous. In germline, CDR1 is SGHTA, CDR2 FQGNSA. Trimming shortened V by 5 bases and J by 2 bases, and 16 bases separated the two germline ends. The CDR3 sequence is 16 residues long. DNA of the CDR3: TGTGCCAGCAGCCAAACTACCTCACGACGCAATCAGCCCCAGCATTTT. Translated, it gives CASSQTTSRRNQPQHF.

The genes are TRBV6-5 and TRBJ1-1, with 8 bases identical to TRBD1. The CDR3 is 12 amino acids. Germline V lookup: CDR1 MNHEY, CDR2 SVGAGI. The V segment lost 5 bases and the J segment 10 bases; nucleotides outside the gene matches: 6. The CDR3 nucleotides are TGTGCCAGCAGTCACGGACAGGGTGTAGCTTTCTTT. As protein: CASSHGQGVAFF.

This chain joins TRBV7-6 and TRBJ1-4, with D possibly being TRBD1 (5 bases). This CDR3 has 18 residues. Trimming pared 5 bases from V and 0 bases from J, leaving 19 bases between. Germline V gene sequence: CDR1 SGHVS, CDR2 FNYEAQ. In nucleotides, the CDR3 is TGTGCCAGCAGCCCAACGCGGGACGGTCCTGCAACTAATGAAAAACTGTTTTTT. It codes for CASSPTRDGPATNEKLFF.

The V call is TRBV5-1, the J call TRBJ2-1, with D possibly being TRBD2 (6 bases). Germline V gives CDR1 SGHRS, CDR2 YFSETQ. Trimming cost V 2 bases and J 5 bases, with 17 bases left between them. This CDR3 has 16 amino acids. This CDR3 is CASSLVPGLPNNEQFF. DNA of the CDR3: TGCGCCAGCAGCTTAGTTCCCGGACTACCGAACAATGAGCAGTTCTTC.

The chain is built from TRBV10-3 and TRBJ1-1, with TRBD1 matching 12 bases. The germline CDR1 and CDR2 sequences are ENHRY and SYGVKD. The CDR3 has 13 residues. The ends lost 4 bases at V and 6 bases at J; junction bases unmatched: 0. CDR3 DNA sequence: TGTGCCATCAGTGGGGACAGGGGGCCTGAAGCTTTCTTT. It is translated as CAISGDRGPEAFF.

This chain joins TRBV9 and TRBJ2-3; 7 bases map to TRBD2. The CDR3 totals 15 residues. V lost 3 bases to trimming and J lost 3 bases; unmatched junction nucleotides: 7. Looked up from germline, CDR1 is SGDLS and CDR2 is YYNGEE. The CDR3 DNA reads TGTGCCAGCAGCGAGTCAGCGGGAAGTACAGATACGCAGTATTTT. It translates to CASSESAGSTDTQYF.

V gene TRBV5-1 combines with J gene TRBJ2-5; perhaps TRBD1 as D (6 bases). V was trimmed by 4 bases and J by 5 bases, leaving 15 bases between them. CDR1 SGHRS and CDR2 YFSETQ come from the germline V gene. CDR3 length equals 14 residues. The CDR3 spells CASSPNTGYETQYF. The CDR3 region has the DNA TGCGCCAGCAGCCCGAATACAGGGTACGAGACCCAGTACTTC.

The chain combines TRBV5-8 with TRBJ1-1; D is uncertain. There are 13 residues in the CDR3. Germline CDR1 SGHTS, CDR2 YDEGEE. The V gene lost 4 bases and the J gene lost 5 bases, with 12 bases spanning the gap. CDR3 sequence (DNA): TGTGCCAGCAGCCTGATCTTGAGAACTGAAGCTTTCTTT. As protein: CASSLILRTEAFF.

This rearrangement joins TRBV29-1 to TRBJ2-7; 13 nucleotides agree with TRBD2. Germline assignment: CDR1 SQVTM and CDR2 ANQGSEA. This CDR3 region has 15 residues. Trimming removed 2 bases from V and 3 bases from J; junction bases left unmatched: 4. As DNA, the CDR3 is TGCAGCGTTGAAAGCGGACTAGCGGGAGACTACGAGCAGTACTTC. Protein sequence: CSVESGLAGDYEQYF.

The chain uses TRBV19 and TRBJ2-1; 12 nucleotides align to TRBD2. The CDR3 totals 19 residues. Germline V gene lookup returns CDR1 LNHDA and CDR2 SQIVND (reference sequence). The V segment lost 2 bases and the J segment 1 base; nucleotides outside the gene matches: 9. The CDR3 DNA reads TGTGCCAGTAGTATATCCGGACTAGCGGGGATTATGTCCTACAATGAGCAGTTCTTC. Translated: CASSISGLAGIMSYNEQFF.

DNA of the CDR3: TGTGCCAGCAGTGAATATCGGTCCTTTAATGAAAAACTGTTTTTT. Translated: CASSEYRSFNEKLFF. This chain uses TRBV2 with TRBJ1-4; D gene uncertain. CDR1 and CDR2 (germline): SNHLY, FYNNEI. The CDR3 sequence is 15 residues long. The V gene lost 2 bases and the J gene lost 4 bases, with 11 bases spanning the gap.

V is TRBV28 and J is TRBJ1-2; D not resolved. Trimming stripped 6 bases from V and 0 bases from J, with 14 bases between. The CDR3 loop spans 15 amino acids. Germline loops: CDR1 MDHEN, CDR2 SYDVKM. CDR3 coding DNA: TGTGCCAGCAGACAAGAAGGAGTTTCTAACTATGGCTACACCTTC. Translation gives CASRQEGVSNYGYTF.

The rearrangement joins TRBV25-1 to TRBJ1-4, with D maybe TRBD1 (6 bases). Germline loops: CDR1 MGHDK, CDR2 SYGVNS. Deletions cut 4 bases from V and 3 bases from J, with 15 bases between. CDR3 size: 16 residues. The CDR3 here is CASSVVTGRPNEKLFF. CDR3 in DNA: TGTGCCAGCAGTGTCGTCACAGGGAGACCTAATGAAAAACTGTTTTTT. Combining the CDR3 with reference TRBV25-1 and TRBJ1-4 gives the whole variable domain EADIYQTPRYLVIGTGKKITLECSQTMGHDKMYWYQQDPGMELHLIHYSYGVNSTEKGDLSSESTVSRIRTEHFPLTLESARPSHTSQYLCASSVVTGRPNEKLFFGSGTQLSVL.

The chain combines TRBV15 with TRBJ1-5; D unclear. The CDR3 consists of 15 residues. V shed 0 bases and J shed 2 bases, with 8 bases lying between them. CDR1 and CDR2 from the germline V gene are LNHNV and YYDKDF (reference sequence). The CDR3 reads CATSRDRQGNQPQHF. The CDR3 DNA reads TGTGCCACCAGCAGAGATCGTCAGGGCAATCAGCCCCAGCATTTT.

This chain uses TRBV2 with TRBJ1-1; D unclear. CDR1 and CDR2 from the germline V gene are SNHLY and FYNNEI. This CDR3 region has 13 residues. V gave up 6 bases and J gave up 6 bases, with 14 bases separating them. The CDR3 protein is CASRADYGAEAFF. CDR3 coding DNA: TGTGCCAGCAGAGCTGACTATGGGGCTGAAGCTTTCTTT.

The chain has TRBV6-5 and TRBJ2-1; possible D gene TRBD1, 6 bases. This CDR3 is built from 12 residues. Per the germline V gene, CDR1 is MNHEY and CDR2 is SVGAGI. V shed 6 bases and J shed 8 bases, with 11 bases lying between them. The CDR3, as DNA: TGTGCCAGCAGGGTAGGGGGTGATGAGCAGTTCTTC. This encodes CASRVGGDEQFF.